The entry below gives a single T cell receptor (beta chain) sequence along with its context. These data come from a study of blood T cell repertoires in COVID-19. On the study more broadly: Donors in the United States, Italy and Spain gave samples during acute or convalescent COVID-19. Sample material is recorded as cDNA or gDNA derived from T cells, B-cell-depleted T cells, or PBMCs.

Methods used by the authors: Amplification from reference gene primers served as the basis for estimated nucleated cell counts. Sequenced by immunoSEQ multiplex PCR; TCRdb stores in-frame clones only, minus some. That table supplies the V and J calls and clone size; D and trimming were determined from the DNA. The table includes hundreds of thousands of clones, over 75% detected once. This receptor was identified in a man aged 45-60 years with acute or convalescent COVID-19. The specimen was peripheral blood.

The CDR3 spells CASSQTGTVRQETQYF. The DNA for the CDR3 is TGCGCCAGCAGCCAAACCGGGACAGTGAGACAAGAGACCCAGTACTTC. The V and J genes are TRBV4-1 and TRBJ2-5; 7 nucleotides align to TRBD1. Germline V gene lookup returns CDR1 MGHRA and CDR2 YSYEKL. Trimming removed 2 bases from V and 2 bases from J; junction bases left unmatched: 8. The CDR3 spans 16 residues.